The source of this TCR beta chain is a study of cytomegalovirus exposure and HLA in healthy donors. V dropped 3 bases and J dropped 7; count of bases not matched to a gene: 6. There are 13 residues in the CDR3. The germline V gene encodes CDR1 SQVTM and CDR2 ANQGSEA. Whole-study results and caveats: Within an earlier analysis, most TCR beta V segments proved productive either about 87% or about 30% of the time.

The PCR employed 60 Vbeta primers together with 13 Jbeta primers. In the authors' workflow: An analysis performed later counted about 80 million unique TCR beta chains (around 10 million of them shared). The assay was immunoSEQ multiplex PCR, and TCRdb's table has in-frame clones only and misses some. V, J and clone size were drawn from that table, and D and trimming were deduced from the DNA. The data show roughly 180,000 clones, about four fifths seen once. With respect to this clone: What it recognizes is unknown.

This clonotype was sampled from a man younger than 45 in good health and CMV-seropositive. The sequencing input was PBMCs. This sequence joins TRBV29-1 and TRBJ2-1, with TRBD2 matching over 7 bases. The CDR3 reads CSVDSAGRNEQFF. Here the CDR3 DNA reads TGCAGCGTTGATTCAGCGGGAAGGAATGAGCAGTTCTTC.